The 14 T cell receptor beta chains below all came from one sample that was sequenced in a study of T cell responses to AZD1222 COVID-19 vaccine. Assay used: immunoSEQ multiplex PCR; TCRdb lists only in-frame clones, some missing. The sample comprises about 120,000 clones, 70% to 90% of which are singletons, and more than 3% rests with the top ten. Sample: peripheral blood, taken on day 0 of MenACWY control vaccination. Receptor source: an adult in good health.

The chain is built from TRBV28 and TRBJ1-2; D ambiguous. Germline V CDR1 and CDR2: MDHEN, SYDVKM. The CDR3 contains 15 residues. The ends were cut back, 2 bases at V and 8 bases at J, with 18 bases in the middle. The CDR3 DNA is TGTGCCAGCAGTTTAAGGGCAGGTGGGATCGGGGGCTACACCTTC. Encoded protein: CASSLRAGGIGGYTF.

This chain connects TRBV28 to TRBJ2-5; D call uncertain. V was shortened by 8 bases and J by 3 bases, with 16 bases between the two germline ends. Germline CDR1 is MDHEN and CDR2 is SYDVKM. This CDR3 has 14 amino acids. This chain's CDR3 is CASYTEDRKETQYF. CDR3 DNA: TGTGCCAGCTACACTGAAGACCGGAAAGAGACCCAGTACTTC. Using reference TRBV28 and TRBJ2-5 for the parts outside the CDR3, the full variable domain is DVKVTQSSRYLVKRTGEKVFLECVQDMDHENMFWYRQDPGLGLRLIYFSYDVKMKEKGDIPEGYSVSREKKERFSLILESASTNQTSMYLCASYTEDRKETQYFGPGTRLLVL.

DNA for the CDR3: TGTGCCAGCAGCCAAGATGCGGGCAATGAGCAGTTCTTC. Amino acid sequence: CASSQDAGNEQFF. V gene TRBV4-2 combines with J gene TRBJ2-1; TRBD2 is a possible D gene (5 bases). V was shortened by 0 bases and J by 6 bases, with 6 bases between the two germline ends. CDR3 length equals 13 residues. Germline-derived CDR1 and CDR2 are LGHNA and YNFKEQ.

This clone was seen just once. V is TRBV10-3 and J is TRBJ2-7; D is tentatively TRBD1 or TRBD2 (6 bases each). The CDR3 is made up of 13 amino acids. V was trimmed by 4 bases and J by 6 bases, leaving 13 bases between them. From germline, CDR1 is ENHRY and CDR2 SYGVKD. The CDR3: CAISAGATLEQYF. For the CDR3, the DNA is TGTGCCATCAGTGCGGGGGCAACTCTCGAGCAGTACTTC.

This chain uses TRBV11-3 with TRBJ2-1; D is ambiguous. The CDR3 consists of 14 residues. Between the trimmed V and J ends, which lost 5 bases and 6 bases, there was a span of 14 bases. CDR1 SGHNT and CDR2 YENEEA come from the germline V gene. CDR3: CASSDDRSRNEQFF. The CDR3 region has the DNA TGTGCCAGCAGCGACGACCGTTCCCGCAATGAGCAGTTCTTC.

This chain joins TRBV5-8 and TRBJ1-4; D possibly corresponds to TRBD1 (6 bases). Germline loops: CDR1 SGHTS, CDR2 YDEGEE. This CDR3 has 17 amino acids. V shed 1 base and J shed 8 bases, with 21 bases lying between them. CDR3 region: CASSLTLRQALGEKLFF. CDR3 in DNA: TGTGCCAGCAGCTTGACCCTTCGACAGGCACTAGGGGAAAAACTGTTTTTT.

This chain uses TRBV5-6 with TRBJ1-2, with D unresolved. Germline V gives CDR1 SGHDT, CDR2 YYEEEE. The CDR3 extends over 13 amino acids. Trimming cost V 3 bases and J 2 bases, with 8 bases left between them. The CDR3 loop is CASSSGRNYGYTF. The CDR3 region has the DNA TGTGCCAGCAGCTCGGGAAGGAACTATGGCTACACCTTC. Together with reference TRBV5-6 and TRBJ1-2, the CDR3 gives the full variable domain: DAGVTQSPTHLIKTRGQQVTLRCSPKSGHDTVSWYQQALGQGPQFIFQYYEEEERQRGNFPDRFSGHQFPNYSSELNVNALLLGDSALYLCASSSGRNYGYTFGSGTRLTVV.

The chain is built from TRBV11-1 and TRBJ2-1; D is unclear. Germline CDR1 reads SGHAT; CDR2 reads FQDESV (reference sequence). Trimming took 2 bases from V and 14 from J, leaving 16 bases between them. The CDR3 is 13 residues long. The CDR3: CASSLNGQDVKFF. The DNA for the CDR3 is TGTGCCAGCAGCTTAAATGGTCAGGATGTGAAGTTCTTC. Full variable domain (rest looked up from reference TRBV11-1 and TRBJ2-1): EAEVAQSPRYKITEKSQAVAFWCDPISGHATLYWYRQILGQGPELLVQFQDESVVDDSQLPKDRFSAERLKGVDSTLKIQPAELGDSAMYLCASSLNGQDVKFFGPGTRLTVL.

The rearrangement joins TRBV12-3 or TRBV12-4 to TRBJ2-5; tentative D call: TRBD2 (6 bases). With 0 bases removed from V and 7 bases from J, the gap between germline ends came to 9 bases. The CDR3 length is 13 residues. Written as DNA, the CDR3 is TGTGCCAGCAGTTTAGCGGTAGCGGTGACCCAGTACTTC. Its protein is CASSLAVAVTQYF.

The V gene is TRBV2, the J gene TRBJ2-7, with a possible D match to TRBD2 (6 bases). V shed 7 bases and J shed 3 bases, with 19 bases lying between them. CDR1 is SNHLY and CDR2 is FYNNEI in the germline V gene. The CDR3 runs 15 residues. CDR3 sequence (DNA): TGTGCCAGCATGGGGACTGGGCATAGGCTCTACGAGCAGTACTTC. Translated: CASMGTGHRLYEQYF.

This chain links TRBV30 with TRBJ2-2, with D uncertain. The CDR3 is 14 amino acids. V lost 0 bases to trimming and J lost 0 bases, with 5 bases between them. CDR1 is GTSNPN, CDR2 SVGIG, per germline (reference sequence). The CDR3 DNA follows: TGTGCCTGGAGTGTACTTGCGAACACCGGGGAGCTGTTTTTT. Translated, it gives CAWSVLANTGELFF.

The gene calls are TRBV27 and TRBJ1-4; 12 bases line up with TRBD1. V shed 5 bases, J shed 1 base, and the junction held 5 bases outside the gene matches. Germline CDR1 reads MNHEY; CDR2 reads SMNVEV (reference sequence). This CDR3 is built from 17 residues. CDR3 in DNA: TGTGCCAGCAGTCCTGGGACAGGGGGCCGAACTAATGAAAAACTGTTTTTT. Protein: CASSPGTGGRTNEKLFF.

V usage is TRBV30 and J usage is TRBJ1-4, with 8 bases identical to TRBD1. The V gene's germline CDR1 is GTSNPN and CDR2 SVGIG (reference sequence). V gave up 0 bases and J gave up 8 bases; unmatched junction bases: 17. This CDR3 has 18 amino acids. The CDR3: CAWSVVRTGNQLGEKLFF. CDR3 in DNA: TGTGCCTGGAGTGTAGTTCGGACAGGGAACCAACTTGGGGAAAAACTGTTTTTT.

This chain connects TRBV10-3 to TRBJ2-7; a possible D gene is TRBD2 (6 bases). CDR1 is ENHRY and CDR2 is SYGVKD in the germline V gene. V was pared by 10 bases and J by 0 bases, with 13 bases between. CDR3 size: 13 residues. The CDR3 is CATGTGRSYEQYF. For the CDR3, the DNA is TGTGCCACCGGGACTGGCCGCTCCTACGAGCAGTACTTC.